This T cell receptor beta chain was documented in a study of blood T cells in healthy people across ages. The study's findings and limits: Naive T cell percentage by flow cytometry tracked strongly with beta diversity. Higher diversity and more naive CD4+ cells were features of long-lived donors, compared to aged donors. Researchers deemed the diversity estimates from one million T cells underestimates.

As to this clonotype: Its antigen is unidentified.

The use of a sample-barcoded 5' primer and a J-beta primer mix characterized a second PCR of roughly 7 to 11 cycles. Every individual sample yielded 2.5 million or more paired-end reads (each containing CDR3). TCRdb recomputed calls from the 5' RACE reads with MiXCR, one row per CDR3 protein. Of 1.5 million or so distinct CDR3 sequences listed, roughly 45% are singletons. Sequenced material: blood. This receptor was obtained from a young woman in good health.

CDR3 nucleotides: TGTGCCAGCAGCTTACGTCGCTCTGGTTTTAACACCGGGGAGCTGTTTTTT. Amino acid sequence: CASSLRRSGFNTGELFF. The V gene is TRBV7-2, the J gene TRBJ2-2; D unclear. Germline CDR1 is SGHTA and CDR2 is FQGNSA. CDR3 size: 17 residues. The germline V and J ends were trimmed by 2 bases and 2 bases, with 15 bases remaining between them.